The source of this T cell receptor beta chain is a study of T cell repertoires in cytomegalovirus infection. The overall study: Both CMV infection and a matching HLA type were indicated by public TCR beta signatures.

The V end lost 2 bases, the J end lost 8 bases, and 13 bases lay between the germline ends. CDR3 length: 14 residues. CDR1 is SGHTA and CDR2 is FQGNSA in the germline V gene. As regards this clonotype: A read error may explain this, as a much larger clone is one base away.

MiXCR, run by TCRdb on the reads, gives a single entry per CDR3 protein. Among about 530,000 distinct CDR3 sequences listed, 26% were seen once. The receptor comes from a human donor in good health (CMV status not recorded). Some clones in this sample may be carry-over from other donors' samples. The chain couples TRBV7-2 to TRBJ1-5, with D unclear. Sequenced sample: PBMCs. In DNA, the CDR3 is TGTGCCAGCAGCTTACCCCAGGCTAATAAGCCCCAGCATTTT. It translates to CASSLPQANKPQHF.